This TCR beta chain was sequenced during a study of response to subunit inactivated influenza vaccine. From germline, CDR1 is PRHDT and CDR2 FYEKMQ (reference sequence). The CDR3 is 18 amino acids. The J segment lost 2 bases and the V segment lost 5 bases, leaving 11 bases of the junction unmatched. This clonotype was seen at least ten times. TCRdb reanalysed the RT-PCR reads using MiXCR and keeps one entry per CDR3 protein. The sample gives about 700,000 distinct CDR3 sequences, roughly 13% of which show up once; 5.5% to 8% is in the top ten. This TCR derives from a man aged 45-65 years who received an inactivated influenza vaccine. The material sequenced was PBMCs from blood, taken 14 to 15 days before vaccination. This chain uses TRBV13 with TRBJ2-1, with TRBD2 matching over 11 bases. CDR3 sequence reads: CASSPETLAGGAYNEQFF. The CDR3 bases are TGTGCCAGCAGCCCCGAAACCTTAGCGGGAGGGGCCTACAATGAGCAGTTCTTC. Variable domain in full (rest from reference TRBV13 and TRBJ2-1): AAGVIQSPRHLIKEKRETATLKCYPIPRHDTVYWYQQGPGQDPQFLISFYEKMQSDKGSIPDRFSAQQFSDYHSELNMSSLELGDSALYFCASSPETLAGGAYNEQFFGPGTRLTVL.